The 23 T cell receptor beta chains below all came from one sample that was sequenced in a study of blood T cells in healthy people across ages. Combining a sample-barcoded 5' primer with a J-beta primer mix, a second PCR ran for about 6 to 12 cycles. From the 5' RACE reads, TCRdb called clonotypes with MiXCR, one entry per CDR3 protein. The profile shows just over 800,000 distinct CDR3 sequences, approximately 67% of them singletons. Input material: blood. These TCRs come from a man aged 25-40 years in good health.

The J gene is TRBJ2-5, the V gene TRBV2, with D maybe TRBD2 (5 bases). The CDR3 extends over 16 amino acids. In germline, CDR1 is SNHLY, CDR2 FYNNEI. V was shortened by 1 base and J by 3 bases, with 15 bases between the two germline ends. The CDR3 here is CASSEGTRETKETQYF. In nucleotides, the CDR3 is TGTGCCAGCAGTGAAGGGACGAGGGAGACCAAAGAGACCCAGTACTTC.

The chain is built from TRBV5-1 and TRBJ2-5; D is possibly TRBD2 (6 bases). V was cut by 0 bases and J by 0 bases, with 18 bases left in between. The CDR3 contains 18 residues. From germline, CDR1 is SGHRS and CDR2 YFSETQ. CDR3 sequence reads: CASSLALGAGLHQETQYF. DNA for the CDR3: TGCGCCAGCAGCTTGGCCTTAGGTGCGGGACTTCACCAAGAGACCCAGTACTTC.

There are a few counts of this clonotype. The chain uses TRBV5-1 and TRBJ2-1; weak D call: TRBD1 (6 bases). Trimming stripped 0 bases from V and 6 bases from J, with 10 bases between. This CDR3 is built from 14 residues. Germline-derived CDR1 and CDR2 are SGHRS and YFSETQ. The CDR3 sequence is CASSLDREGNEQFF. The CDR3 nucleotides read TGCGCCAGCAGCTTGGACAGGGAAGGCAATGAGCAGTTCTTC.

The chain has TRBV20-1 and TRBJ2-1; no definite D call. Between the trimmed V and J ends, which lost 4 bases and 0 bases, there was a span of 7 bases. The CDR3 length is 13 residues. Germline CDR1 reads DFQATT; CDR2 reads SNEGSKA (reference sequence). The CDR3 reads CSAKQHSYNEQFF. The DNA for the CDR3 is TGCAGTGCTAAACAACACTCCTACAATGAGCAGTTCTTC.

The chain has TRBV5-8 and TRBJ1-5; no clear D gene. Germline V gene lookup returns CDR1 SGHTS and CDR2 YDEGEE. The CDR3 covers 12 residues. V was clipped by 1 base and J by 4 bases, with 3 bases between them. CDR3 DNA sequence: TGTGCCAGCAGCTTGAAAAATCAGCCCCAGCATTTT. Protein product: CASSLKNQPQHF.

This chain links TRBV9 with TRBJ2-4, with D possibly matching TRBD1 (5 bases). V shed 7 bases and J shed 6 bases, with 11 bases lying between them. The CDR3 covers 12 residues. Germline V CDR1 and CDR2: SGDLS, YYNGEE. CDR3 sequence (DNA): TGTGCCAGCGAAGGGGCCGGAAACATTCAGTACTTC. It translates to CASEGAGNIQYF. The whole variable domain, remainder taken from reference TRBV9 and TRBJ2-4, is DSGVTQTPKHLITATGQRVTLRCSPRSGDLSVYWYQQSLDQGLQFLIQYYNGEERAKGNILERFSAQQFPDLHSELNLSSLELGDSALYFCASEGAGNIQYFGAGTRLSVL.

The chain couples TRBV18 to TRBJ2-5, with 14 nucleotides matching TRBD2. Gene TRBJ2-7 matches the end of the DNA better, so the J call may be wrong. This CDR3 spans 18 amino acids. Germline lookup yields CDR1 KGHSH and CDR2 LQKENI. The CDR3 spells CASSSSGLAGGRTSEQYF. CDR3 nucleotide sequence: TGTGCCAGCTCATCATCCGGACTAGCGGGGGGTAGAACCTCCGAGCAGTACTTC.

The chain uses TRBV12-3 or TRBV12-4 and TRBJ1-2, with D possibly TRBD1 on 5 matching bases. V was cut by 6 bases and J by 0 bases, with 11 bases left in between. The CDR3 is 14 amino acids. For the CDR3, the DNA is TGTGCCAGCAGCCACAGGTCCTCTAACTATGGCTACACCTTC. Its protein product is CASSHRSSNYGYTF.

The DNA of the CDR3 is TGTGCCATCAGTTTAAACGCGTATCAGCCCCAGCATTTT. Translating it yields CAISLNAYQPQHF. The chain joins TRBV10-3 to TRBJ1-5; no definite D call. Trimming took 5 bases from V and 5 from J, leaving 10 bases between them. Germline V gene lookup returns CDR1 ENHRY and CDR2 SYGVKD. This CDR3 has 13 residues.

CDR3 nucleotides: TGTGCCAGCAGTTTCGGCCCAGATGTGCAGTATTTT. Translating it yields CASSFGPDVQYF. The genes are TRBV12-3 or TRBV12-4 and TRBJ2-3, with D hard to call. The germline V and J ends were trimmed by 3 bases and 11 bases, with 12 bases remaining between them. The CDR3 runs to 12 residues.

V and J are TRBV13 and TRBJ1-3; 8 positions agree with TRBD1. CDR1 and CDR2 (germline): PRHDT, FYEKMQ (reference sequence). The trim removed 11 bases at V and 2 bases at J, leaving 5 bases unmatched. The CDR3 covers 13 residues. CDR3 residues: CAGRQGTGNTIYF. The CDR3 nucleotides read TGTGCCGGCCGACAGGGGACTGGAAACACCATATATTTT.

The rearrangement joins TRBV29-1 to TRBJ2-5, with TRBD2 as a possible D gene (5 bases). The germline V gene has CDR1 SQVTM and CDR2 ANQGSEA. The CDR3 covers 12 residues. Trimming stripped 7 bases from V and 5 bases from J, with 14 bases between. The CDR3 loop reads CSGVEVEETQYF. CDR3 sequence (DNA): TGCAGCGGGGTGGAGGTTGAGGAGACCCAGTACTTC.

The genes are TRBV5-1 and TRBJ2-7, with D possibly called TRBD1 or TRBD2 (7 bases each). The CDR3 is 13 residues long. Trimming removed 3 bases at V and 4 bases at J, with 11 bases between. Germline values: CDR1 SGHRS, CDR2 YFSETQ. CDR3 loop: CASSWGGQYEQYF. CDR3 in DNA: TGCGCCAGCAGCTGGGGGGGACAGTACGAGCAGTACTTC.

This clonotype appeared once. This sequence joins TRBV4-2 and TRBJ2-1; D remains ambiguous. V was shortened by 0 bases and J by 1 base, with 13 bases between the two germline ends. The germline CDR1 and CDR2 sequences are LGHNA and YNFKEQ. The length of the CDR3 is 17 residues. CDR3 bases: TGTGCCAGCAGCCAAGATACCCGGGCCCGATCCTACAATGAGCAGTTCTTC. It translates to CASSQDTRARSYNEQFF.

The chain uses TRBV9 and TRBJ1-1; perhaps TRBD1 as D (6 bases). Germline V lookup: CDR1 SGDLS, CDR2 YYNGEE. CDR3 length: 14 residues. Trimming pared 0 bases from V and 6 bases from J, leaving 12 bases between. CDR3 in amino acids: CASSVDGQTPEAFF. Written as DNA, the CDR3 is TGTGCCAGCAGCGTAGATGGACAGACCCCTGAAGCTTTCTTT. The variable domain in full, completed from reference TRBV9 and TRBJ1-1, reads DSGVTQTPKHLITATGQRVTLRCSPRSGDLSVYWYQQSLDQGLQFLIQYYNGEERAKGNILERFSAQQFPDLHSELNLSSLELGDSALYFCASSVDGQTPEAFFGQGTRLTVV.

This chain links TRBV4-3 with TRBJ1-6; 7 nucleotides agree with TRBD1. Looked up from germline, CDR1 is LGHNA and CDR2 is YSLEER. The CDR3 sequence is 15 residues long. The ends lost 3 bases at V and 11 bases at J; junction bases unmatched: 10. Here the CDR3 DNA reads TGCGCCAGCAGCCAGATACAGGGCCAGGGGGCACCCCTCCACTTT. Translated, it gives CASSQIQGQGAPLHF.

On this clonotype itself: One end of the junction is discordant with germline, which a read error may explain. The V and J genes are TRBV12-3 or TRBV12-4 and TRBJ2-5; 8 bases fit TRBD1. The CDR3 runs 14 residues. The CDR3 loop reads CACSLTGGRETQYF. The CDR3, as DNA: TGTGCCTGCAGTTTAACAGGGGGGAGGGAGACCCAGTACTTC.

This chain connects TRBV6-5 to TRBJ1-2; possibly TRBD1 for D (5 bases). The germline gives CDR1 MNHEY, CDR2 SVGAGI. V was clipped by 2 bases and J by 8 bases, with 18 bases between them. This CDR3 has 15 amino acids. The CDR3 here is CASSYASRAQRGYTF. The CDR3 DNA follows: TGTGCCAGCAGTTACGCGAGCAGGGCACAGCGGGGCTACACCTTC.

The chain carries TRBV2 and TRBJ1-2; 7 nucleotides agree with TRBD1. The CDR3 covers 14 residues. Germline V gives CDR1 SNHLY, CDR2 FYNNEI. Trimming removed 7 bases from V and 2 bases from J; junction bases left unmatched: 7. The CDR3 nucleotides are TGTGCCAGCACAGGGAAGGGGGCAAACTATGGCTACACCTTC. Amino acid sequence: CASTGKGANYGYTF.

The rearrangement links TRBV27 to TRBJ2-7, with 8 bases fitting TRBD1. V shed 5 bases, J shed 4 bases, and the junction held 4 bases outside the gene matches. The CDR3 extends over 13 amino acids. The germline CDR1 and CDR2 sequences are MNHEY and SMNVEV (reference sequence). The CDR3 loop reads CASSQQGEYEQYF. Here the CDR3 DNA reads TGTGCCAGCAGTCAACAGGGGGAGTACGAGCAGTACTTC.

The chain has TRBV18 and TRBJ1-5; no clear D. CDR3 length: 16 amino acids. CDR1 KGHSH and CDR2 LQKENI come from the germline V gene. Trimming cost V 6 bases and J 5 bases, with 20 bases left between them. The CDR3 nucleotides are TGTGCCAGCTCTTCCAATACAGTGGTTCTAGATCAGCCCCAGCATTTT. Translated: CASSSNTVVLDQPQHF.

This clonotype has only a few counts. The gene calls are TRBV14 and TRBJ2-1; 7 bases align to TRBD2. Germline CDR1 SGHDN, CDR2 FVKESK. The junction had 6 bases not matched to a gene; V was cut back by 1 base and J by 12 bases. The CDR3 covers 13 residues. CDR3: CASSQVIGTMQFF. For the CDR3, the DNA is TGTGCCAGCAGCCAAGTAATTGGGACTATGCAGTTCTTC.

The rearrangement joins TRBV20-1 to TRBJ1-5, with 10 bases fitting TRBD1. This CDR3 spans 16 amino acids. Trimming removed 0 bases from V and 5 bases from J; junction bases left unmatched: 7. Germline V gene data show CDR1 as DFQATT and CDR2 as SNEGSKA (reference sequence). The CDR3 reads CSARDGDRGGDQPQHF. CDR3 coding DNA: TGCAGTGCTAGAGACGGGGACAGGGGCGGGGATCAGCCCCAGCATTTT.